This T cell receptor beta chain was captured in a study of T cells in localized non-small cell lung cancer. Assay used: immunoSEQ multiplex PCR; TCRdb lists only in-frame clones, some missing. The sample comprises around 96,000 clones, roughly 93% of which are singletons, and 4.1% rests with the top ten. About this clone: Its target is not known.

Findings and caveats of the study: Analysis by sequencing included only one tumor region, so heterogeneity remains possible. Greater blood T cell density accompanied longer overall survival. Paired adjacent lung recovered a median approximately 62 of the top 100 tumor clones.

The CDR3 consists of 15 residues. Germline assignment: CDR1 SGHRS and CDR2 YFSETQ. With 1 base removed from V and 2 bases from J, the gap between germline ends came to 10 bases. The chain links TRBV5-1 to TRBJ1-5, with TRBD1 as a possible D gene (5 bases). The receptor comes from a woman aged 40-69 years with stage II squamous cell lung carcinoma. The material sequenced was PBMCs, taken before any cancer treatment. CDR3 DNA: TGCGCCAGCAGCTTGACAGGCAGCGGCAATCAGCCCCAGCATTTT. Encoded protein: CASSLTGSGNQPQHF.